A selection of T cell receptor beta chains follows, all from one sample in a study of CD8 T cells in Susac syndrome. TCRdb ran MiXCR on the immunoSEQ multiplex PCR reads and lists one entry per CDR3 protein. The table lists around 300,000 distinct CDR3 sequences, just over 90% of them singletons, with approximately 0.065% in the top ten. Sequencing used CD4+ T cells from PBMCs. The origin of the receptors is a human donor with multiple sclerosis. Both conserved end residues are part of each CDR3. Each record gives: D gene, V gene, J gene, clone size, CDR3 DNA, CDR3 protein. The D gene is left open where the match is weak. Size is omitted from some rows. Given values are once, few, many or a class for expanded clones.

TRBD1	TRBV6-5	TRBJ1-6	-	TGTGCCAGCAGTGCCGGGACAGGGGTTTCACCCCTCCACTTT	CASSAGTGVSPLHF
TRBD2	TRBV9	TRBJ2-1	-	TGTGCCAGCAGCGTAATAGCGGGGGGGTACAATGAGCAGTTCTTC	CASSVIAGGYNEQFF
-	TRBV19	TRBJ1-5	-	TGTGCCAGTAGTATAGTCGGCAGCGGGGTGAAGCCCCAGCATTTT	CASSIVGSGVKPQHF
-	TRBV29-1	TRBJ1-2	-	TGCAGCGTTGAAATAGGGAGGGGGTATGGCTACACCTTC	CSVEIGRGYGYTF
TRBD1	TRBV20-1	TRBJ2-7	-	TGCAGTGCGACCGGGACAGGGCTATCCTACGAGCAGTACTTC	CSATGTGLSYEQYF
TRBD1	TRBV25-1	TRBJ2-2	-	TGTGCCAGCACGACAGGGAGCACCGGGGAGCTGTTTTTT	CASTTGSTGELFF
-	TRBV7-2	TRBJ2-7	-	TGTGCCAGCAGCGCAGATGCCTACGAGCAGTACTTC	CASSADAYEQYF
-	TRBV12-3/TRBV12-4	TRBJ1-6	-	TGTGCCAGCAGTTTTTTTATTACTTCCGGTGATTCACCCCTCCACTTT	CASSFFITSGDSPLHF
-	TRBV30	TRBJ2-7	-	TGTGCCTGGGGCAGCCGGATTACCTACGAGCAGTACTTC	CAWGSRITYEQYF
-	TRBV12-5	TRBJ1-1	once	TGTGCTAGTGGTTTACATGAGAACACTGAAGCTTTCTTT	CASGLHENTEAFF
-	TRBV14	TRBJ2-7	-	TGTGCCAGCAGCCGATATTTGGGCGAGCAGTACTTC	CASSRYLGEQYF
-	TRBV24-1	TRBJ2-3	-	TGTGCCACCCCGGTGGGCGCAGATACGCAGTATTTT	CATPVGADTQYF
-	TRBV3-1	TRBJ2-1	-	TGTGCCAGCAGCCCTATCGGACTGGTTTACAATGAGCAGTTCTTC	CASSPIGLVYNEQFF
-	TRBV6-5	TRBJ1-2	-	TGTGCCAGCAGTCGGGTAGGGGAGCTTGGCTACACCTTC	CASSRVGELGYTF
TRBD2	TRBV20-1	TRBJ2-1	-	TGCAGTGTTCCCCTACCGGGACTAGCGTTCAATGAGCAGTTCTTC	CSVPLPGLAFNEQFF
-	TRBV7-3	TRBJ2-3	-	TGTGCCAGCAGCACAAGGCGGTCAGATACGCAGTATTTT	CASSTRRSDTQYF
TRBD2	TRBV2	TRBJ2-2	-	TGTGCCAGCAGTGGGTACGGGAGGGCCCGGACCGGGGAGCTGTTTTTT	CASSGYGRARTGELFF
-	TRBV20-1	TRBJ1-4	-	TGCAGTGCTAGGGACCTTGCAACTAATGAAAAACTGTTTTTT	CSARDLATNEKLFF
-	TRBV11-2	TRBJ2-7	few	TGTGCCAGCAGCTTATCCGGGACATCTAATAGGCAGTACTTC	CASSLSGTSNRQYF
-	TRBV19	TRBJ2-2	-	TGTGCCAGTAGTGTGACAGCCACCGGGGAGCTGTTTTTT	CASSVTATGELFF
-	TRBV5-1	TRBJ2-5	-	TGCGCCAGCAGGAATTCGGCAGGAACCCAAGAGACCCAGTACTTC	CASRNSAGTQETQYF
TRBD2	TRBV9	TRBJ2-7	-	TGTGCCAGCAGCATCCTAGCGGGCGCCTCCTACGAGCAGTACTTC	CASSILAGASYEQYF
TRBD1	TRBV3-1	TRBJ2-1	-	TGTGCCAGCAGCCCCCTGGACAGGGAAGGATGGAAGTTCTTC	CASSPLDREGWKFF
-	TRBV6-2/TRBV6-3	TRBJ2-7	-	TGTGCCAGCAGTTACTTGGGGGCTACCGAGCAGTACTTC	CASSYLGATEQYF
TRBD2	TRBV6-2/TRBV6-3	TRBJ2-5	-	TGTGCCAGCACCGGTCGACTAGCGGGAGTTGGAGAGACCCAGTACTTC	CASTGRLAGVGETQYF
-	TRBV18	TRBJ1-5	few	TGTGCCAGCTCACCAGGGATCAATCAGCCCCAGCATTTT	CASSPGINQPQHF
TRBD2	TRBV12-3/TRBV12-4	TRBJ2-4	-	TGTGCCAGCAGCTTAGCGGGAGCCAAAAACATTCAGTACTTC	CASSLAGAKNIQYF
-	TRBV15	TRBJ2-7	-	TGTGCCACCAGCAGAGATCTCGAGCAGTACTTC	CATSRDLEQYF
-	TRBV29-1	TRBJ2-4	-	TGCAGCGTGTCCTCCGGGAAAAGCCCCTCGGGCAAAAACATTCAGTACTTC	CSVSSGKSPSGKNIQYF
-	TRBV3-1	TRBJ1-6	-	TGTGCCAGCAGCCAATTTAACAGGGATAATTCACCCCTCCACTTT	CASSQFNRDNSPLHF
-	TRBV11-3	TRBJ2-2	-	TGTGCCAGCAGCGCAATGCGGAGCGCCGGGGAGCTGTTTTTT	CASSAMRSAGELFF
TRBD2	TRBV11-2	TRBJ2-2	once	TGTGCCAGCAGCCGCGCCGGGAGGGTTGGGACCGGGGAGCTGTTTTTT	CASSRAGRVGTGELFF
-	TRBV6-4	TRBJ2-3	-	TGTGCCAGCAGCCAGACCCGGGGGCCAGATACGCAGTATTTT	CASSQTRGPDTQYF
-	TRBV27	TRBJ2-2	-	TGTGCCAGCAGTTTATCGGGGCGCGGGAACACCGGGGAGCTGTTTTTT	CASSLSGRGNTGELFF
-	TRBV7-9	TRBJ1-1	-	TGTGCCAGCAGCTATGAGGGAGGGGTTGCTTTCTTT	CASSYEGGVAFF
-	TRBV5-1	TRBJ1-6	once	TGCGCCAGCAGCTCTAGGGACTACGATAATTCACCCCTCCACTTT	CASSSRDYDNSPLHF
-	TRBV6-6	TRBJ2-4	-	TGTGCCAGCAGTTCACTAGGGGGCATTCAGTACTTC	CASSSLGGIQYF
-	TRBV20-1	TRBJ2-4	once	TGCAGTGCTTTGGGGGCGCTAGCTACTAACATTCAGTACTTC	CSALGALATNIQYF
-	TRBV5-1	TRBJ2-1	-	TGCGCCAGCAGCTTGGTTTCGTCCAATGAGCAGTTCTTC	CASSLVSSNEQFF
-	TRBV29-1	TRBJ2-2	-	TGCAGCGTTTTTGGTGGGGAGCTGTTTTTT	CSVFGGELFF
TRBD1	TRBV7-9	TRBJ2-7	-	TGTGCCAGCAGCTCCGACAGGGGCGGCCCCTACGAGCAGTACTTC	CASSSDRGGPYEQYF